This TCR beta chain was retrieved from a study of T cell responses to AZD1222 COVID-19 vaccine. Findings of the study overall: There were mostly white British donors and more females than males, and clonal diversity was possibly underestimated. Repertoire collection took place solely once the T cell response had peaked.

Germline V lookup: CDR1 SQVTM, CDR2 ANQGSEA. This CDR3 comprises 13 residues. V was trimmed by 4 bases and J by 4 bases, leaving 11 bases between them. Libraries were prepared by immunoSEQ multiplex PCR; TCRdb keeps only in-frame clonotypes and omits some of them. The sample lists around 180,000 clones, around nine tenths occurring once. This clone was seen once. Its antigen is unidentified. The chain joins TRBV29-1 to TRBJ2-1, with TRBD1 as a possible D gene (6 bases). The input for sequencing was peripheral blood, taken on day 0 of AZD1222 vaccination. The source is an adult in good health. The CDR3 loop reads CSVADSRYNEQFF. CDR3 nucleotides: TGCAGCGTTGCGGACAGCAGGTACAATGAGCAGTTCTTC.